These 31 T cell receptor beta chains came from one sample sequenced in a study of radiotherapy plus CTLA-4 blockade in lung cancer. Method: immunoSEQ multiplex PCR; TCRdb's copy keeps in-frame clones and lacks some. The repertoire has about 45,000 clones, about three quarters of them found once; the top ten carry 3.5%. The specimen comprised peripheral blood, sampled from a patient treated with radiotherapy plus ipilimumab. These receptors were obtained from a human donor with non-small cell lung cancer who had a complete response to radiotherapy plus ipilimumab.

The V and J genes are TRBV5-6 and TRBJ1-2; TRBD1 agrees at 7 bases. Germline CDR1 SGHDT, CDR2 YYEEEE. V was clipped by 0 bases and J by 4 bases; unmatched bases: 9. The CDR3 runs 16 residues. CDR3 sequence: CASSLVKDRTFYGYTF. In nucleotides, the CDR3 is TGTGCCAGCAGCTTGGTGAAGGACAGGACCTTCTATGGCTACACCTTC.

The chain recombines TRBV9 with TRBJ1-2; 11 bases agree with TRBD1. The germline V gene has CDR1 SGDLS and CDR2 YYNGEE. The CDR3 extends over 15 amino acids. The trim removed 0 bases at V and 8 bases at J, leaving 6 bases unmatched. As DNA, the CDR3 is TGTGCCAGCAGCGTAGACATGGGACAGGGGGGCGGCTACACCTTC. Encoded protein: CASSVDMGQGGGYTF.

This chain uses TRBV4-3 with TRBJ2-4; D is ambiguous. The V gene's germline CDR1 is LGHNA and CDR2 YSLEER. Trimming removed 0 bases at V and 10 bases at J, with 13 bases between. The CDR3 is 14 amino acids. In nucleotides, the CDR3 is TGCGCCAGCAGCCAAGATCACGAGGCGAGGATTCAGTACTTC. Residues: CASSQDHEARIQYF.

The chain has TRBV18 and TRBJ1-4; no firm D call. The CDR3 has 15 amino acids. V was trimmed by 1 base and J by 4 bases, leaving 10 bases between them. CDR1 and CDR2 from the germline V gene are KGHSH and LQKENI. Here the CDR3 reads CASSPRQEFNEKLFF. The CDR3 DNA reads TGTGCCAGCTCACCACGGCAGGAATTTAATGAAAAACTGTTTTTT.

The gene calls are TRBV30 and TRBJ2-5; D gene unclear. CDR3 length: 12 amino acids. The ends were cut back, 0 bases at V and 5 bases at J, with 7 bases in the middle. Germline-derived CDR1 and CDR2 are GTSNPN and SVGIG (reference sequence). The CDR3: CAWSVPQETQYF. The DNA for the CDR3 is TGTGCCTGGAGTGTACCCCAGGAGACCCAGTACTTC.

This sequence joins TRBV2 and TRBJ2-5; 13 bases are shared with TRBD2. CDR1 is SNHLY and CDR2 is FYNNEI in the germline V gene. The CDR3 spans 15 residues. V lost 6 bases, J lost 8 bases, and 9 bases stayed unmatched. CDR3 loop: CASSQIRTSGGTQYF. The DNA of the CDR3 is TGTGCCAGCAGCCAGATAAGGACTAGCGGGGGCACCCAGTACTTC.

The V and J genes are TRBV4-3 and TRBJ2-1; a weak D match, TRBD2 (5 bases). This CDR3 comprises 16 residues. Trimming shortened V by 1 base and J by 7 bases, and 17 bases separated the two germline ends. Looked up from germline, CDR1 is LGHNA and CDR2 is YSLEER. The CDR3 reads CASSQGYPGLFNEQFF. In DNA, the CDR3 is TGCGCCAGCAGCCAAGGATACCCCGGACTTTTTAATGAGCAGTTCTTC.

This clone showed up just a few times. The chain has TRBV2 and TRBJ2-4; unclear D gene. Trimming stripped 5 bases from V and 11 bases from J, with 7 bases between. Germline CDR1 and CDR2: SNHLY and FYNNEI. The CDR3 contains 10 residues. This chain's CDR3 is CASSNYVQYF. In DNA, the CDR3 is TGTGCCAGCAGTAACTACGTTCAGTACTTC. The full variable domain, completed using reference TRBV2 and TRBJ2-4, is EPEVTQTPSHQVTQMGQEVILRCVPISNHLYFYWYRQILGQKVEFLVSFYNNEISEKSEIFDDQFSVERPDGSNFTLKIRSTKLEDSAMYFCASSNYVQYFGAGTRLSVL.

The chain carries TRBV9 and TRBJ2-7; the D gene is possibly TRBD1 (6 bases). V dropped 0 bases and J dropped 5 bases, with 15 bases sitting between them. The CDR3 consists of 15 residues. CDR1 and CDR2 (germline): SGDLS, YYNGEE. DNA for the CDR3: TGTGCCAGCAGCGTAGGAGAACTAGAGGGGGACGAGCAGTACTTC. This translates into CASSVGELEGDEQYF.

In this sample, this clone turned up a few times. The chain couples TRBV28 to TRBJ1-3; weak D call: TRBD1 (5 bases). Germline V gives CDR1 MDHEN, CDR2 SYDVKM. CDR3 length: 15 residues. Trimming stripped 10 bases from V and 3 bases from J, with 19 bases between. CDR3 coding DNA: TGTGCCACCGGACGGCAGGGCCTTGGTGGAAACACCATATATTTT. Its protein product is CATGRQGLGGNTIYF.

The sample holds a few counts of this clone. The chain has TRBV10-3 and TRBJ1-4, with D perhaps TRBD1 (5 bases). Trimming shortened V by 4 bases and J by 0 bases, and 6 bases separated the two germline ends. Looked up from germline, CDR1 is ENHRY and CDR2 is SYGVKD. CDR3 length equals 14 residues. The CDR3 bases are TGTGCCATCAGTGGGGGGGCAACTAATGAAAAACTGTTTTTT. It yields the protein CAISGGATNEKLFF.

The CDR3 DNA reads TGTGCCAGCAGTTACCCACTAGCGGACCCCTACGAGCAGTACTTC. Translated, it gives CASSYPLADPYEQYF. The chain couples TRBV6-6 to TRBJ2-7; 8 bases match TRBD2. V shed 2 bases, J shed 2 bases, and the junction held 5 bases outside the gene matches. Germline assignment: CDR1 MNHNY and CDR2 SVGAGI (reference sequence). The CDR3 runs 15 residues.

The rearrangement links TRBV5-6 to TRBJ2-2, with 11 bases lining up with TRBD1. The CDR3 spans 15 residues. CDR1 SGHDT and CDR2 YYEEEE come from the germline V gene. Trimming at V came to 5 bases and at J to 4 bases, leaving 4 bases not matched to a gene. The CDR3 loop is CASRRGTGGTGELFF. The CDR3 DNA reads as TGTGCCAGCAGGCGTGGGACAGGGGGCACCGGGGAGCTGTTTTTT.

The rearrangement joins TRBV27 to TRBJ2-6; tentatively, D is TRBD2 (6 bases). Trimming cost V 5 bases and J 4 bases, with 21 bases left between them. Germline CDR1 and CDR2: MNHEY and SMNVEV (reference sequence). The CDR3 covers 18 residues. CDR3 sequence (DNA): TGTGCCAGCAGTACCCTCCAAAGGAGGGGCCCCGGGGCCAACGTCCTGACTTTC. As protein: CASSTLQRRGPGANVLTF.

This rearrangement joins TRBV1 to TRBJ2-3; the listed D gene, TRBD2, was not tested against the DNA. TRBV1 is given as a pseudogene. The CDR3 contains 19 residues. The CDR3 region is CTSSFGRTSGGLVTDTQYF. DNA for the CDR3: TGCACCAGCAGCTTCGGTAGGACTAGCGGGGGGCTTGTCACAGATACGCAGTATTTT.

Concerning this clone itself: Sequence at one end of the junction differs from germline and may be a read error. The rearrangement uses TRBV12-5 and TRBJ1-2; D gene unclear. The CDR3 runs to 12 residues. From germline, CDR1 is LGHNT and CDR2 FRNRAP. The CDR3 sequence is CASGLNLGQAFF. The CDR3 nucleotides read TGTGCTAGTGGTTTAAACTTAGGCCAGGCCTTCTTC.

The CDR3 DNA reads as TGTGCCAGAAGCCCAAAACCCGACAGGGTGGTAATCTACGAGCAGTACTTC. Amino acids: CARSPKPDRVVIYEQYF. V and J are TRBV7-5 and TRBJ2-7; the D call in the table, TRBD1, was not verified against the DNA. TRBV7-5 is a pseudogene. The CDR3 contains 17 residues.

This chain links TRBV4-3 with TRBJ2-1; D not certain. The CDR3 is 15 residues long. V lost 0 bases and J 2 bases, leaving 8 bases between the germline ends. From germline, CDR1 is LGHNA and CDR2 YSLEER. For the CDR3, the DNA is TGCGCCAGCAGCCAAGATAACCTAGCCTACAATGAGCAGTTCTTC. It yields the protein CASSQDNLAYNEQFF.

The chain joins TRBV18 to TRBJ1-4; TRBD1 aligns across 7 bases. Germline V gene lookup returns CDR1 KGHSH and CDR2 LQKENI. This CDR3 is built from 13 residues. Trimming took 10 bases from V and 5 from J; bases not matched to a gene: 7. The CDR3, as DNA: TGTGCCACAAACCGGGACAGAAATGAAAAACTGTTTTTT. Amino acids: CATNRDRNEKLFF.

This clone was seen just once. This chain links TRBV7-6 with TRBJ2-5, with D possibly matching TRBD2 (6 bases). This CDR3 spans 14 amino acids. Germline values: CDR1 SGHVS, CDR2 FNYEAQ. Trimming removed 5 bases from V and 5 bases from J, with 15 bases in between. Written as DNA, the CDR3 is TGTGCCAGCAGCCCCGGGACTCGGGGCGAGACCCAGTACTTC. Its translation is CASSPGTRGETQYF.

The rearrangement links TRBV19 to TRBJ2-1, with 12 bases matching TRBD2. CDR1 is LNHDA, CDR2 SQIVND, per germline (reference sequence). The CDR3 sequence is 16 residues long. V lost 5 bases and J lost 4; bases outside the gene matches: 6. The DNA for the CDR3 is TGTGCCAGTAGTCCGGGAGGACTAGCGGGGTACAATGAGCAGTTCTTC. Its translation: CASSPGGLAGYNEQFF.

The genes are TRBV6-5 and TRBJ1-1; D is unresolved. Germline CDR1 and CDR2: MNHEY and SVGAGI. The CDR3 is 13 amino acids. The V and J ends lost 2 bases and 11 bases respectively, with 15 bases between them. DNA of the CDR3: TGTGCCAGCAGTTACGGAGTCTCAGCTAAGGCTTTCTTT. It specifies CASSYGVSAKAFF.

This chain links TRBV10-2 with TRBJ1-1; D is uncertain. Trimming shortened V by 9 bases and J by 5 bases, and 28 bases separated the two germline ends. In germline, CDR1 is WSHSY, CDR2 SAAADI. This CDR3 has 17 amino acids. The CDR3 reads CASHPSWAGPSGTEAFF. CDR3 in DNA: TGCGCCAGTCACCCCTCTTGGGCAGGCCCTTCGGGGACTGAAGCTTTCTTT.

V and J are TRBV7-8 and TRBJ1-3; a possible D gene is TRBD1 (5 bases). The CDR3 totals 14 residues. Trimming took 2 bases from V and 7 from J, leaving 12 bases between them. Germline assignment: CDR1 SGHVS and CDR2 FQNEAQ. CDR3 in amino acids: CASSLLSGTNTIYF. The CDR3 nucleotides are TGTGCCAGCAGCTTATTGTCCGGGACTAACACCATATATTTT.

The chain combines TRBV27 with TRBJ2-7, with D perhaps TRBD2 (6 bases). The V and J ends lost 4 bases and 2 bases respectively, with 21 bases between them. The V gene's germline CDR1 is MNHEY and CDR2 SMNVEV (reference sequence). This CDR3 is built from 17 residues. CDR3 loop: CASSSHPLGGGTYEQYF. The CDR3 DNA reads as TGTGCCAGCAGTTCACACCCCTTGGGCGGAGGGACCTACGAGCAGTACTTC.

This clone was seen only a few times. This chain joins TRBV2 and TRBJ2-3; D is ambiguous. V lost 2 bases and J lost 2, with 11 bases in between. Per germline, CDR1 SNHLY and CDR2 FYNNEI. The CDR3 covers 15 residues. The CDR3, as DNA: TGTGCCAGCAGTGAACTGCGCTCCGACACAGATACGCAGTATTTT. It yields the protein CASSELRSDTDTQYF.

V usage is TRBV29-1 and J usage is TRBJ2-1; unclear D gene. The germline V and J ends were trimmed by 4 bases and 2 bases, with 12 bases remaining between them. Germline V gene lookup returns CDR1 SQVTM and CDR2 ANQGSEA. The CDR3 totals 14 residues. The DNA for the CDR3 is TGCAGCGTTGGATTGGGCCAGGCCTACAATGAGCAGTTCTTC. Residues: CSVGLGQAYNEQFF.

The chain carries TRBV7-6 and TRBJ1-4; D is unresolved. CDR1 is SGHVS, CDR2 FNYEAQ, per germline. This CDR3 contains 20 residues. V was shortened by 5 bases and J by 0 bases, with 25 bases between the two germline ends. CDR3 in amino acids: CASSRNAGNFQLATNEKLFF. Written as DNA, the CDR3 is TGTGCCAGCAGCCGGAACGCGGGAAACTTTCAACTTGCAACTAATGAAAAACTGTTTTTT. Together with reference TRBV7-6 and TRBJ1-4, the CDR3 gives the full variable domain: GAGVSQSPRYKVTKRGQDVALRCDPISGHVSLYWYRQALGQGPEFLTYFNYEAQQDKSGLPNDRFSAERPEGSISTLTIQRTEQRDSAMYRCASSRNAGNFQLATNEKLFFGSGTQLSVL.

This clone was counted once. The rearrangement links TRBV5-4 to TRBJ1-4; 7 bases align to TRBD1. Germline V lookup: CDR1 SGHNT, CDR2 YYREEE (reference sequence). V was clipped by 4 bases and J by 5 bases; unmatched bases: 2. CDR3 length equals 13 residues. CDR3 sequence: CASSPGQNEKLFF. DNA of the CDR3: TGTGCCAGCAGCCCGGGACAGAATGAAAAACTGTTTTTT.

This chain connects TRBV7-3 to TRBJ2-6; 7 bases agree with TRBD2. With V trimmed by 4 bases and J by 2 bases, 5 bases remained unmatched. There are 16 residues in the CDR3. In germline, CDR1 is SGHTA, CDR2 FQGTGA. CDR3 in amino acids: CASSSPGGTGANVLTF. For the CDR3, the DNA is TGTGCCAGCAGCTCCCCCGGGGGGACTGGGGCCAACGTCCTGACTTTC.

This clone was observed a few times. The rearrangement joins TRBV2 to TRBJ2-7; maybe TRBD1 (6 bases). In germline, CDR1 is SNHLY, CDR2 FYNNEI. The CDR3 runs to 14 residues. With 7 bases removed from V and 6 bases from J, the gap between germline ends came to 19 bases. The CDR3 loop is CASTGQSSGSEQYF. CDR3 bases: TGTGCCAGCACGGGACAATCCTCTGGCTCCGAGCAGTACTTC.